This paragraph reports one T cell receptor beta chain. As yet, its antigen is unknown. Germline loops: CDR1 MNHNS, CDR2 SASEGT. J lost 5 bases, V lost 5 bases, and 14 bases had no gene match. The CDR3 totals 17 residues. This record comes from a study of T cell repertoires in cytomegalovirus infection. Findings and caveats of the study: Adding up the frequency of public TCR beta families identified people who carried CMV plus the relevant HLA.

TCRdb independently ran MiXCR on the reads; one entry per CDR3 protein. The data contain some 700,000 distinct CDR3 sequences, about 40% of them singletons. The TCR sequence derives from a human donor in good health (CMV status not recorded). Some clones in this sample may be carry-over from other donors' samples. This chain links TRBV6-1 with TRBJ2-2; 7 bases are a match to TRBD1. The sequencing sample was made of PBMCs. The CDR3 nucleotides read TGTGCCAGCAGTCTTTCCCACAGGGGCCCGGTGACCGGGGAGCTGTTTTTT. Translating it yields CASSLSHRGPVTGELFF.